These T cell receptor beta chains were read from a single sample in a study of human T cells and chemical hapten exposure. Via MiXCR, TCRdb re-called the RACE reads, giving one row per CDR3 protein. The data show around 120,000 distinct CDR3 sequences, approximately 13% seen once. The sample in question was whole blood, obtained in connection with sensitization to the hapten diphenylcyclopropenone (DPC). Receptors originate from a man aged 18 to 30 with alopecia areata. Some clones in this sample may be carry-over from other donors' samples. CDR3s include the opening cysteine and the closing phenylalanine or tryptophan. The D gene is left open where the match is weak. Some rows have no size entry. The others give once, few or many, or a class for an expanded clone.

d_gene: .; j_gene: TRBJ2-3; v_gene: TRBV6-4; abundance: .; CDR3aa: CASSEGRGEDTQYF; CDR3nt: TGTGCCAGCAGTGAAGGAAGGGGAGAAGATACGCAGTATTTT
d_gene: TRBD1; j_gene: TRBJ1-6; v_gene: TRBV20-1; abundance: few; CDR3aa: CSADRGQGNSPLHF; CDR3nt: TGCAGTGCCGATAGGGGACAGGGGAATTCACCCCTCCACTTT
d_gene: .; j_gene: TRBJ2-1; v_gene: TRBV19; abundance: few; CDR3aa: CASSMRGDEQFF; CDR3nt: TGTGCCAGTAGTATGCGGGGCGATGAGCAGTTCTTC
d_gene: .; j_gene: TRBJ2-7; v_gene: TRBV28; abundance: once; CDR3aa: CASSPNHRVEQYF; CDR3nt: TGTGCCAGCAGTCCTAACCACAGGGTCGAGCAGTACTTC
d_gene: TRBD1; j_gene: TRBJ2-2; v_gene: TRBV7-9; abundance: few; CDR3aa: CASSSNRGIDGELFF; CDR3nt: TGTGCCAGCAGCTCGAACAGGGGAATCGACGGGGAGCTGTTTTTT
d_gene: .; j_gene: TRBJ1-5; v_gene: TRBV6-2/TRBV6-3; abundance: .; CDR3aa: CASSYTFSNQPQHF; CDR3nt: TGTGCCAGCAGTTACACCTTTAGCAATCAGCCCCAGCATTTT
d_gene: TRBD1; j_gene: TRBJ1-1; v_gene: TRBV19; abundance: .; CDR3aa: CASSTGEGTEAFF; CDR3nt: TGTGCCAGCTCAACAGGGGAGGGCACTGAAGCTTTCTTT
d_gene: .; j_gene: TRBJ1-5; v_gene: TRBV7-8; abundance: .; CDR3aa: CASSLVTAPSNQPQHF; CDR3nt: TGTGCCAGCAGCTTAGTAACCGCTCCTAGCAATCAGCCCCAGCATTTT
d_gene: TRBD1; j_gene: TRBJ1-5; v_gene: TRBV18; abundance: .; CDR3aa: CASSPQGAWSQPQHF; CDR3nt: TGTGCCAGCTCACCCCAGGGGGCATGGAGTCAGCCCCAGCATTTT
d_gene: .; j_gene: TRBJ2-5; v_gene: TRBV7-9; abundance: few; CDR3aa: CASSLYLLSNKETQYF; CDR3nt: TGTGCCAGCAGCCTCTATCTCCTATCAAATAAAGAGACCCAGTACTTC
d_gene: .; j_gene: TRBJ1-5; v_gene: TRBV24-1; abundance: .; CDR3aa: CASRGRGRSINQPQHF; CDR3nt: TGTGCCAGCAGGGGACGGGGACGGAGTATAAATCAGCCCCAGCATTTT
d_gene: TRBD2; j_gene: TRBJ2-3; v_gene: TRBV12-3/TRBV12-4; abundance: few; CDR3aa: CASRPSGTSGTDTQYF; CDR3nt: TGTGCCAGCAGACCCTCCGGGACTAGCGGCACAGATACGCAGTATTTT
d_gene: .; j_gene: TRBJ1-1; v_gene: TRBV11-2; abundance: .; CDR3aa: CASSFKADEAFF; CDR3nt: TGTGCCAGCAGCTTTAAGGCAGACGAAGCTTTCTTT
d_gene: .; j_gene: TRBJ2-7; v_gene: TRBV5-6; abundance: .; CDR3aa: CASSLWGYEQYF; CDR3nt: TGTGCCAGCAGCTTGTGGGGCTACGAGCAGTACTTC
d_gene: .; j_gene: TRBJ2-7; v_gene: TRBV7-2; abundance: .; CDR3aa: CASSFGVPPYEQYF; CDR3nt: TGTGCCAGCAGCTTCGGAGTCCCTCCCTACGAGCAGTACTTC
d_gene: .; j_gene: TRBJ1-2; v_gene: TRBV9; abundance: few; CDR3aa: CASSGIAANYGYTF; CDR3nt: TGTGCCAGCAGCGGGATAGCGGCTAACTATGGCTACACCTTC
d_gene: .; j_gene: TRBJ2-3; v_gene: TRBV7-2; abundance: few; CDR3aa: CASSLAASTDTQYF; CDR3nt: TGTGCCAGCAGCTTAGCGGCTAGCACAGATACGCAGTATTTT
d_gene: .; j_gene: TRBJ1-2; v_gene: TRBV6-2/TRBV6-3; abundance: .; CDR3aa: CASSYGQRRGYGYTF; CDR3nt: TGTGCCAGCAGTTACGGACAGAGACGAGGCTATGGCTACACCTTC
d_gene: .; j_gene: TRBJ2-3; v_gene: TRBV4-3; abundance: .; CDR3aa: CASSQARADTQYF; CDR3nt: TGCGCCAGCAGCCAAGCCAGGGCGGATACGCAGTATTTT
d_gene: .; j_gene: TRBJ2-3; v_gene: TRBV5-1; abundance: few; CDR3aa: CASSANRADTQYF; CDR3nt: TGCGCCAGCAGCGCTAACAGGGCAGATACGCAGTATTTT
d_gene: .; j_gene: TRBJ1-1; v_gene: TRBV12-5; abundance: many; CDR3aa: CASGPSGQLNTEAFF; CDR3nt: TGTGCTAGTGGTCCGTCAGGACAGTTGAACACTGAAGCTTTCTTT
d_gene: .; j_gene: TRBJ2-7; v_gene: TRBV12-3/TRBV12-4; abundance: few; CDR3aa: CASKMTDYEQYF; CDR3nt: TGTGCCAGCAAAATGACAGACTACGAGCAGTACTTC
d_gene: .; j_gene: TRBJ2-1; v_gene: TRBV7-2; abundance: few; CDR3aa: CASSLKAGRFNEQFF; CDR3nt: TGTGCCAGCAGCTTAAAGGCAGGTAGATTCAATGAGCAGTTCTTC
d_gene: .; j_gene: TRBJ2-7; v_gene: TRBV5-1; abundance: .; CDR3aa: CASREGWTSYEQYF; CDR3nt: TGCGCCAGCAGAGAAGGGTGGACCAGCTACGAGCAGTACTTC
d_gene: .; j_gene: TRBJ1-1; v_gene: TRBV27; abundance: few; CDR3aa: CASSRERDTEAFF; CDR3nt: TGTGCCAGCAGCAGGGAAAGGGACACTGAAGCTTTCTTT
d_gene: .; j_gene: TRBJ2-7; v_gene: TRBV11-2; abundance: many; CDR3aa: CASSVGSDGQYF; CDR3nt: TGTGCCAGCAGCGTTGGATCTGACGGGCAGTACTTC
d_gene: .; j_gene: TRBJ2-7; v_gene: TRBV28; abundance: .; CDR3aa: CASRDTGRLEQYF; CDR3nt: TGTGCCAGCAGGGACACGGGACGGCTCGAGCAGTACTTC
d_gene: .; j_gene: TRBJ1-1; v_gene: TRBV3-1; abundance: once; CDR3aa: CASSQSPTALTEAFF; CDR3nt: TGTGCCAGCAGCCAAAGTCCGACAGCTCTCACTGAAGCTTTCTTT
d_gene: TRBD2; j_gene: TRBJ2-1; v_gene: TRBV18; abundance: .; CDR3aa: CASSRTSGVSSYNEQFF; CDR3nt: TGTGCCAGCTCAAGGACTAGCGGGGTGAGCTCCTACAATGAGCAGTTCTTC
d_gene: TRBD1; j_gene: TRBJ1-3; v_gene: TRBV18; abundance: .; CDR3aa: CASSPPRSGGGNTIYF; CDR3nt: TGTGCCAGCTCACCACCTCGCTCAGGGGGCGGAAACACCATATATTTT
d_gene: .; j_gene: TRBJ2-5; v_gene: TRBV12-3/TRBV12-4; abundance: .; CDR3aa: CASSFRTWEVTQYF; CDR3nt: TGTGCCAGCAGTTTTCGGACGTGGGAGGTGACCCAGTACTTC
d_gene: TRBD1; j_gene: TRBJ1-6; v_gene: TRBV5-1; abundance: .; CDR3aa: CASSVTGRGSPLHF; CDR3nt: TGCGCCAGCAGCGTGACAGGGAGAGGATCACCCCTCCACTTT
d_gene: .; j_gene: TRBJ2-5; v_gene: TRBV16; abundance: few; CDR3aa: CASSQSSLAVKETQYF; CDR3nt: TGTGCCAGCAGCCAATCTTCTCTAGCTGTCAAAGAGACCCAGTACTTC
d_gene: .; j_gene: TRBJ2-6; v_gene: TRBV7-3; abundance: .; CDR3aa: CASSLTPRGLSGANVLTF; CDR3nt: TGTGCCAGCAGCTTAACCCCACGGGGGTTAAGTGGGGCCAACGTCCTGACTTTC
d_gene: TRBD1; j_gene: TRBJ1-2; v_gene: TRBV2; abundance: .; CDR3aa: CASSETGAGYGYTF; CDR3nt: TGTGCCAGCAGTGAAACAGGGGCGGGCTATGGCTACACCTTC
d_gene: .; j_gene: TRBJ2-3; v_gene: TRBV21-1; abundance: .; CDR3aa: CASSLASRPDTQYF; CDR3nt: TGTGCCAGCAGTTTGGCTAGCCGACCAGATACGCAGTATTTT
d_gene: TRBD2; j_gene: TRBJ2-5; v_gene: TRBV4-1; abundance: .; CDR3aa: CASSQVVRETRYF; CDR3nt: TGCGCCAGCAGCCAAGTTGTGCGGGAGACCCGGTACTTC
d_gene: .; j_gene: TRBJ1-6; v_gene: TRBV25-1; abundance: .; CDR3aa: CASSSGGKSPLHF; CDR3nt: TGTGCCAGCAGTAGTGGAGGAAAGTCACCCCTCCACTTT
d_gene: .; j_gene: TRBJ2-3; v_gene: TRBV20-1; abundance: .; CDR3aa: CSPIGGDTDTQYF; CDR3nt: TGCAGTCCGATCGGGGGCGACACAGATACGCAGTATTTT
d_gene: .; j_gene: TRBJ1-3; v_gene: TRBV20-1; abundance: few; CDR3aa: CSAKGGGNTIYF; CDR3nt: TGCAGTGCTAAGGGGGGCGGAAACACCATATATTTT
d_gene: .; j_gene: TRBJ2-7; v_gene: TRBV12-3/TRBV12-4; abundance: few; CDR3aa: CASHPTGSYEQYF; CDR3nt: TGTGCCAGCCATCCTACAGGGTCCTACGAGCAGTACTTC
d_gene: .; j_gene: TRBJ1-1; v_gene: TRBV7-9; abundance: few; CDR3aa: CASSLGKDTEAFF; CDR3nt: TGTGCCAGCAGCTTAGGAAAAGACACTGAAGCTTTCTTT
d_gene: .; j_gene: TRBJ2-3; v_gene: TRBV9; abundance: .; CDR3aa: CASSGSSTDTQYF; CDR3nt: TGTGCCAGCAGCGGAAGTAGCACAGATACGCAGTATTTT
d_gene: .; j_gene: TRBJ2-5; v_gene: TRBV7-2; abundance: many; CDR3aa: CASSSSERGAQYF; CDR3nt: TGTGCCAGCAGCTCCTCAGAGAGGGGGGCCCAGTACTTC
d_gene: .; j_gene: TRBJ2-5; v_gene: TRBV5-4; abundance: few; CDR3aa: CASSSDQGETQYF; CDR3nt: TGTGCCAGCAGCTCCGACCAGGGGGAGACCCAGTACTTC
d_gene: TRBD2; j_gene: TRBJ2-1; v_gene: TRBV5-1; abundance: few; CDR3aa: CASTPLGGGGDNEQFF; CDR3nt: TGCGCCAGCACCCCTCTAGGCGGGGGAGGTGACAATGAGCAGTTCTTC
d_gene: .; j_gene: TRBJ1-6; v_gene: TRBV7-7; abundance: .; CDR3aa: CASSLGRTLSSYNSPLHF; CDR3nt: TGTGCCAGCAGCTTAGGCAGGACACTGAGCTCCTATAATTCACCCCTCCACTTT